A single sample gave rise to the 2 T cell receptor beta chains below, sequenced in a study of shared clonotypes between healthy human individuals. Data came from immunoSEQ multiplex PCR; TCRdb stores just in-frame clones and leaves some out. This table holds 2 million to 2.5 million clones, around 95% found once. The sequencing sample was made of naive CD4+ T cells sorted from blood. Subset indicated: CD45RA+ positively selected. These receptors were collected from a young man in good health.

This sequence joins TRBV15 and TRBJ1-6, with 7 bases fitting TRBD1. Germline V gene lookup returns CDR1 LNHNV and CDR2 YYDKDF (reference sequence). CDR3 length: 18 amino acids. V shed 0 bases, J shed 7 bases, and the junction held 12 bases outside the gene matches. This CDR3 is CATSRDRGQLPKNSPLHF. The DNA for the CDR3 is TGTGCCACCAGCAGAGATCGGGGACAGCTTCCAAAAAATTCACCCCTCCACTTT.

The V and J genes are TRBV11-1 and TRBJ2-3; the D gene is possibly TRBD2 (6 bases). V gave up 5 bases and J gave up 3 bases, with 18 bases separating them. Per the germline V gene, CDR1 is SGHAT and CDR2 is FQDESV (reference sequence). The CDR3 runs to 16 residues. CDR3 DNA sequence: TGTGCCAGCAGCCCCCGAACGGGGAGGAGAACAGATACGCAGTATTTT. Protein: CASSPRTGRRTDTQYF.